Presented here are 28 T cell receptor beta chains from one specimen sequenced in a study of shared clonotypes between healthy human individuals. Produced via immunoSEQ multiplex PCR; TCRdb's table is partial and in-frame only. The table includes about 2.4 million clones, over 85% detected once. Sequenced: naive CD4+ T cells from PBMCs. The subset here: CD45RA+ positively selected. These receptors were obtained from a man between 18 and 29 years old in good health. Some clones in this sample may be carry-over from other donors' samples.

This chain uses TRBV11-2 with TRBJ1-4; tentatively, D is TRBD1 (5 bases). Germline V lookup: CDR1 SGHAT, CDR2 FQNNGV. CDR3 length equals 15 residues. The ends were cut back, 1 base at V and 5 bases at J, with 11 bases in the middle. The DNA for the CDR3 is TGTGCCAGCAGCTTAGCCGGGACTAGGAATGAAAAACTGTTTTTT. It is translated as CASSLAGTRNEKLFF.

The V call is TRBV28, the J call TRBJ1-3; D ambiguous. CDR3 length: 16 residues. Germline CDR1 MDHEN, CDR2 SYDVKM. V was pared by 6 bases and J by 4 bases, with 19 bases between. CDR3 sequence: CASRPTLGSSGNTIYF. In nucleotides, the CDR3 is TGTGCCAGCAGACCCACCCTCGGGTCTAGCGGAAACACCATATATTTT. Based on the CDR3 plus reference TRBV28 and TRBJ1-3, the full variable domain is DVKVTQSSRYLVKRTGEKVFLECVQDMDHENMFWYRQDPGLGLRLIYFSYDVKMKEKGDIPEGYSVSREKKERFSLILESASTNQTSMYLCASRPTLGSSGNTIYFGEGSWLTVV.

A word on this clone: This sample also contains other DNA sequences that code for the same CDR3. The chain carries TRBV19 and TRBJ2-3, with D perhaps TRBD2 (6 bases). Germline V gene lookup returns CDR1 LNHDA and CDR2 SQIVND (reference sequence). The length of the CDR3 is 15 residues. V lost 1 base and J 1 base, leaving 9 bases between the germline ends. The CDR3: CASSIVSGGTDTQYF. In DNA form, the CDR3 reads TGTGCCAGTAGTATAGTTAGCGGAGGCACAGATACGCAGTATTTT.

The V gene is TRBV6-5, the J gene TRBJ2-7; 7 positions match TRBD2. The CDR3 sequence is 14 residues long. J lost 7 bases, V lost 2 bases, and 8 bases had no gene match. CDR1 and CDR2 (germline): MNHEY, SVGAGI. Here the CDR3 reads CASSYNRGDGEQYF. For the CDR3, the DNA is TGTGCCAGCAGTTACAACCGGGGGGACGGAGAGCAGTACTTC.

This clone was counted a single time. CDR3 DNA sequence: TGTGCCAGCTCACCCGAGGCAGGCCAAGAGACCCAGTACTTC. Translating gives CASSPEAGQETQYF. The chain is built from TRBV18 and TRBJ2-5, with D hard to call. The CDR3 spans 14 residues. Per germline, CDR1 KGHSH and CDR2 LQKENI. V shed 3 bases and J shed 1 base, with 9 bases lying between them.

A single count supports this clone. The V gene is TRBV19, the J gene TRBJ1-2; TRBD1 is a possible D gene (5 bases). Germline CDR1 reads LNHDA; CDR2 reads SQIVND (reference sequence). The CDR3 extends over 15 amino acids. With 7 bases removed from V and 8 bases from J, the gap between germline ends came to 23 bases. CDR3 residues: CASTDGRGFNIGYTF. The CDR3 region has the DNA TGTGCCAGTACTGACGGTCGGGGGTTCAATATCGGCTACACCTTC.

J is TRBJ2-7 and V is TRBV6-1; D perhaps matches TRBD1 (5 bases). There are 11 residues in the CDR3. V lost 5 bases, J lost 6 bases, and 8 bases lay in between. Germline V gives CDR1 MNHNS, CDR2 SASEGT. The CDR3 region is CASSLRGEQYF. The CDR3 coding sequence is TGTGCCAGCAGTCTAAGGGGCGAGCAGTACTTC.

The rearrangement uses TRBV23-1 and TRBJ2-7; 10 nucleotides line up with TRBD2. TRBV23-1 is assigned to the ORF class and has an uncertain function. The CDR3 is 15 amino acids. V shed 3 bases, J shed 5 bases, and the junction held 7 bases outside the gene matches. The CDR3: CASSQDLAGGHEQYF. Written as DNA, the CDR3 is TGCGCCAGCAGTCAGGACTTAGCGGGAGGCCACGAGCAGTACTTC.

The J gene is TRBJ2-3, the V gene TRBV5-4; unclear D gene. This CDR3 region has 15 residues. V shed 4 bases and J shed 4 bases, with 16 bases lying between them. CDR1 is SGHNT, CDR2 YYREEE, per germline (reference sequence). The CDR3 loop is CASSRGRPEADTQYF. DNA for the CDR3: TGTGCCAGCAGCCGCGGTAGGCCCGAGGCAGATACGCAGTATTTT.

This clone appeared once. The same CDR3 also results from other DNA sequences found in this sample. This chain joins TRBV28 and TRBJ2-1; 10 bases are shared with TRBD2. The germline V gene has CDR1 MDHEN and CDR2 SYDVKM. V lost 1 base to trimming and J lost 0 bases; unmatched junction nucleotides: 0. This CDR3 has 16 amino acids. The chain's CDR3 is CASSLSSGSSYNEQFF. The CDR3 bases are TGTGCCAGCAGTTTATCTAGCGGGAGCTCCTACAATGAGCAGTTCTTC. The full variable domain, with the rest looked up from reference TRBV28 and TRBJ2-1, is DVKVTQSSRYLVKRTGEKVFLECVQDMDHENMFWYRQDPGLGLRLIYFSYDVKMKEKGDIPEGYSVSREKKERFSLILESASTNQTSMYLCASSLSSGSSYNEQFFGPGTRLTVL.

The genes are TRBV28 and TRBJ1-1; TRBD1 matches 8 bases. The CDR3 consists of 16 residues. The J segment lost 0 bases and the V segment lost 7 bases, leaving 10 bases of the junction unmatched. Germline V lookup: CDR1 MDHEN, CDR2 SYDVKM. CDR3 nucleotide sequence: TGTGCCAGCACCCGGACAGGGCGAATCATGAACACTGAAGCTTTCTTT. Translated: CASTRTGRIMNTEAFF. Combining the CDR3 with reference TRBV28 and TRBJ1-1 gives the whole variable domain DVKVTQSSRYLVKRTGEKVFLECVQDMDHENMFWYRQDPGLGLRLIYFSYDVKMKEKGDIPEGYSVSREKKERFSLILESASTNQTSMYLCASTRTGRIMNTEAFFGQGTRLTVV.

The V gene is TRBV6-1, the J gene TRBJ2-1; 11 nucleotides agree with TRBD2. Germline lookup yields CDR1 MNHNS and CDR2 SASEGT. The CDR3 runs to 16 residues. The V and J ends lost 3 bases and 6 bases, in that order; junction bases with no gene match: 7. CDR3 protein: CASSDPGGTSGNEQFF. The CDR3 bases are TGTGCCAGCAGTGATCCCGGTGGGACTAGCGGCAATGAGCAGTTCTTC.

The chain uses TRBV5-1 and TRBJ2-3; D remains ambiguous. This CDR3 has 14 amino acids. The germline V and J ends were trimmed by 3 bases and 2 bases, with 10 bases remaining between them. CDR1 SGHRS and CDR2 YFSETQ come from the germline V gene. The CDR3 coding sequence is TGCGCCAGCAGCTCCATCGTTGCCACAGATACGCAGTATTTT. Its translation: CASSSIVATDTQYF.

V is TRBV25-1 and J is TRBJ2-3; a weak D match, TRBD1 (6 bases). Germline V gene lookup returns CDR1 MGHDK and CDR2 SYGVNS. V lost 8 bases and J 0 bases, leaving 12 bases between the germline ends. The CDR3 runs 14 residues. The CDR3 spells CASHPGHSTDTQYF. The CDR3, as DNA: TGTGCCAGCCATCCGGGACATAGCACAGATACGCAGTATTTT.

The chain recombines TRBV7-7 with TRBJ1-5; weak D call: TRBD1 (5 bases). The V end lost 5 bases, the J end lost 3 bases, and 23 bases lay between the germline ends. Germline V CDR1 and CDR2: SSHAT, FNYEAQ (reference sequence). The CDR3 extends over 18 amino acids. The CDR3 protein is CASSPPGWAGPNNQPQHF. As DNA, the CDR3 is TGTGCCAGCAGCCCCCCGGGTTGGGCAGGGCCGAACAATCAGCCCCAGCATTTT.

The chain couples TRBV15 to TRBJ2-1; 12 nucleotides line up with TRBD2. CDR3 length: 16 amino acids. The germline V gene has CDR1 LNHNV and CDR2 YYDKDF (reference sequence). With 0 bases clipped from V and 9 bases from J, the junction kept 6 bases outside the gene matches. CDR3 nucleotide sequence: TGTGCCACCAGCAGAGAAGGACTAGCGGGATATGGTGAGCAGTTCTTC. Protein sequence: CATSREGLAGYGEQFF.

The J gene is TRBJ2-7, the V gene TRBV23-1; weak D call: TRBD1 (6 bases). TRBV23-1 is identified as an open reading frame with a role that is uncertain. Trimming shortened V by 3 bases and J by 4 bases, and 13 bases separated the two germline ends. The CDR3 has 14 amino acids. The DNA for the CDR3 is TGCGCCAGCAGTCACCCACAGGGATGTTACGAGCAGTACTTC. As protein: CASSHPQGCYEQYF.

The chain is built from TRBV6-1 and TRBJ2-7, with TRBD2 identical over 9 bases. This CDR3 is 12 amino acids long. V shed 9 bases and J 4 bases; nucleotides not matched to a gene: 4. Germline CDR1 and CDR2: MNHNS and SASEGT. CDR3 residues: CASMTSGYEQYF. Here the CDR3 DNA reads TGTGCCAGTATGACTAGCGGATACGAGCAGTACTTC.

Concerning this clone: The identical CDR3 is also encoded by other nucleotide sequences in the sample. The gene calls are TRBV18 and TRBJ1-1, with D tentatively TRBD1 (6 bases). The V end was cut by 6 bases, the J end by 1 base, with 12 bases between. The CDR3 is made up of 14 amino acids. Germline assignment: CDR1 KGHSH and CDR2 LQKENI. The CDR3 reads CASSPKGGNTEAFF. The CDR3 DNA is TGTGCCAGCTCGCCAAAGGGGGGGAACACTGAAGCTTTCTTT.

V and J are TRBV6-6 and TRBJ1-5; D unclear. Trimming cost V 0 bases and J 7 bases, with 13 bases left between them. The V gene's germline CDR1 is MNHNY and CDR2 SVGAGI (reference sequence). The CDR3 sequence is 15 residues long. The CDR3 loop reads CASSYSSGFSQPQHF. For the CDR3, the DNA is TGTGCCAGCAGTTACTCGTCGGGGTTTTCGCAGCCCCAGCATTTT.

V is TRBV2 and J is TRBJ1-1; 10 nucleotides align to TRBD1. CDR1 is SNHLY, CDR2 FYNNEI, per germline. V was pared by 7 bases and J by 5 bases, with 10 bases of the junction left unmatched. The CDR3 has 15 residues. Here the CDR3 reads CASIREGQGSTEAFF. The CDR3 DNA is TGTGCCAGCATCCGTGAGGGACAGGGGTCAACTGAAGCTTTCTTT.

V gene TRBV6-6 combines with J gene TRBJ2-1, with 11 bases matching TRBD2. Germline lookup yields CDR1 MNHNY and CDR2 SVGAGI (reference sequence). The CDR3 contains 16 residues. V shed 2 bases and J 6 bases; nucleotides not matched to a gene: 6. CDR3 residues: CASSYRLAGSSNEQFF. The CDR3 DNA reads TGTGCCAGCAGTTACCGACTAGCGGGAAGCTCCAATGAGCAGTTCTTC.

V and J are TRBV19 and TRBJ2-5; D is perhaps TRBD1 or TRBD2 (5 bases each). This CDR3 spans 14 amino acids. V lost 5 bases and J 4 bases, leaving 14 bases between the germline ends. Germline CDR1 LNHDA, CDR2 SQIVND (reference sequence). The DNA of the CDR3 is TGTGCCAGTAGTCGGGGACCCGAGGGAGAGACCCAGTACTTC. Residues: CASSRGPEGETQYF.

As for this clone: Other DNA sequences in this sample translate to the same CDR3. This chain connects TRBV7-3 to TRBJ2-6, with D uncertain. This CDR3 spans 16 amino acids. Germline values: CDR1 SGHTA, CDR2 FQGTGA. Trimming left V 0 bases short and J 0 bases short, with 6 bases between. The CDR3 is CASSLTGSSGANVLTF. In DNA, the CDR3 is TGTGCCAGCAGCTTAACAGGGTCCTCTGGGGCCAACGTCCTGACTTTC.

The chain carries TRBV5-6 and TRBJ2-1; 8 nucleotides line up with TRBD2. The CDR3 loop spans 16 amino acids. Germline values: CDR1 SGHDT, CDR2 YYEEEE. V was pared by 4 bases and J by 0 bases, with 6 bases of the junction left unmatched. The CDR3 bases are TGTGCCAGCAGCCCCGGGGGGGGGTTCTCCTACAATGAGCAGTTCTTC. It codes for CASSPGGGFSYNEQFF.

The chain joins TRBV28 to TRBJ2-1, with 10 positions matching TRBD1. Germline V CDR1 and CDR2: MDHEN, SYDVKM. Trimming at V came to 6 bases and at J to 8 bases, leaving 10 bases not matched to a gene. CDR3 length equals 15 residues. The CDR3 DNA reads as TGTGCCAGCAGCCCTTGGACAGGGGGACTCGATGAGCAGTTCTTC. This sequence encodes CASSPWTGGLDEQFF.

The gene calls are TRBV6-5 and TRBJ1-1; D not certain. From germline, CDR1 is MNHEY and CDR2 SVGAGI. V lost 2 bases to trimming and J lost 7 bases, with 20 bases between them. This CDR3 comprises 16 residues. CDR3 bases: TGTGCCAGCAGTTACAGACCGAACAGCCGCGCTATTGAAGCTTTCTTT. Translation gives CASSYRPNSRAIEAFF.

In this sample, this clone turned up once. The chain links TRBV5-6 to TRBJ2-1; 8 bases map to TRBD1. After removal of 4 bases from V and 14 bases from J, the junction contained 5 bases not matched to a gene. The CDR3 sequence is 11 residues long. Germline CDR1 is SGHDT and CDR2 is YYEEEE. For the CDR3, the DNA is TGTGCCAGCAGCCGGGACAGGAGGGAGTTCTTC. This codes for CASSRDRREFF.